This T cell receptor (beta chain) was found in a study of shared clonotypes between healthy human individuals. Every subset's genomic DNA went evenly onto several immunoSEQ plates. Clones were sequenced by immunoSEQ multiplex PCR, and TCRdb holds only the in-frame ones, with some missing. The data show some 2,100,000 clones, with approximately 94% seen just once and roughly 0.13% held by the top ten. With 2 bases clipped from V and 7 bases from J, the junction kept 3 bases outside the gene matches. The CDR3 is 15 residues long. Germline CDR1 reads SGHRS; CDR2 reads YFSETQ. Turning to this clone: Distinct nucleotide sequences in the sample also encode this CDR3.

The TCR sequence derives from a man aged 18 to 30 in good health. The chain links TRBV5-1 to TRBJ1-6; 10 bases match TRBD1. Material: naive CD4+ T cells sorted from blood. Sample subset: CD45RA+ positively selected. The CDR3 region has the DNA TGCGCCAGCAGCTTATGGACAGGGGGGAATTCACCCCTCCACTTT. This sequence encodes CASSLWTGGNSPLHF.